These 19 T cell receptor beta chains were sequenced from one sample in a study of cytomegalovirus exposure and HLA in healthy donors. Primers for the PCR totalled 60 Vbeta and 13 Jbeta. TCRdb keeps only in-frame clones here, not all; method: immunoSEQ multiplex PCR. The sample carries 100,000 to 150,000 clones, 70% to 80% recorded once. The specimen was PBMCs. Source of these receptors: a middle-aged man in good health and CMV-seropositive.

The V call is TRBV29-1, the J call TRBJ2-3, with D unresolved. The CDR3 extends over 13 amino acids. The V and J ends lost 7 bases and 0 bases respectively, with 11 bases between them. CDR1 and CDR2 (germline): SQVTM, ANQGSEA. Written as DNA, the CDR3 is TGCAGCGGGAGTGAGTTGAGCACAGATACGCAGTATTTT. Translated, it gives CSGSELSTDTQYF.

V is TRBV2 and J is TRBJ2-1; a possible D gene is TRBD2 (6 bases). V lost 4 bases, J lost 8 bases, and 21 bases lay in between. The CDR3 consists of 16 residues. CDR1 and CDR2 from the germline V gene are SNHLY and FYNNEI. Here the CDR3 DNA reads TGTGCCAGCAGTGTTTCCCTGAGTGGGGAGGCCCATGAGCAGTTCTTC. The encoded protein is CASSVSLSGEAHEQFF.

This chain joins TRBV27 and TRBJ2-1, with 8 nucleotides matching TRBD2. V dropped 5 bases and J dropped 3; count of bases not matched to a gene: 6. Germline V CDR1 and CDR2: MNHEY, SMNVEV (reference sequence). The CDR3 has 15 amino acids. CDR3 loop: CASSTPGGVYNEQFF. Here the CDR3 DNA reads TGTGCCAGCAGTACCCCGGGGGGGGTCTACAATGAGCAGTTCTTC.

DNA of the CDR3: TGCAGCGTCGGGCTGCGGGAGGGGGAGACCCAGTACTTC. Its translation is CSVGLREGETQYF. The chain is built from TRBV29-1 and TRBJ2-5; TRBD2 matches at 9 bases. Germline lookup yields CDR1 SQVTM and CDR2 ANQGSEA. V lost 6 bases, J lost 5 bases, and 7 bases stayed unmatched. The CDR3 is 13 residues long.

The chain has TRBV6-1 and TRBJ2-7; D is possibly TRBD2 (5 bases). Germline loops: CDR1 MNHNS, CDR2 SASEGT. V dropped 7 bases and J dropped 2 bases, with 12 bases sitting between them. The CDR3 sequence is 13 residues long. The CDR3 nucleotides are TGTGCCAGCAAGGACTTAACTACCTACGAGCAGTACTTC. It codes for CASKDLTTYEQYF.

This chain joins TRBV9 and TRBJ2-2, with a possible D match to TRBD2 (5 bases). The CDR3 has 14 amino acids. Trimming removed 0 bases from V and 5 bases from J, with 8 bases in between. Germline CDR1 and CDR2: SGDLS and YYNGEE. The CDR3 here is CASSVVGETGELFF. The DNA of the CDR3 is TGTGCCAGCAGCGTAGTCGGGGAAACCGGGGAGCTGTTTTTT.

This clone was picked up one time. At one boundary the junction diverges from the germline segment, which might be a read error. The V call is TRBV30, the J call TRBJ2-6; D not certain. Germline V gene lookup returns CDR1 GTSNPN and CDR2 SVGIG (reference sequence). The CDR3 is made up of 16 amino acids. The CDR3 sequence is CAWSVQIIPSASVLTF. CDR3 in DNA: TGTGCCTGGAGTGTACAAATTATCCCCTCTGCCAGCGTCCTGACTTTC. The full variable domain, in which reference TRBV30 and TRBJ2-6 provide the parts outside the CDR3, is SQTIHQWPATLVQPVGSPLSLECTVEGTSNPNLYWYRQAAGRGLQLLFYSVGIGQISSEVPQNLSASRPQDRQFILSSKKLLLSDSGFYLCAWSVQIIPSASVLTFGAGSRLTVL.

The gene calls are TRBV6-6 and TRBJ1-1; the D is unclear. This CDR3 is 10 amino acids long. Germline V gene sequence: CDR1 MNHNY, CDR2 SVGAGI (reference sequence). The V end was cut by 10 bases, the J end by 5 bases, with 8 bases between. CDR3 DNA sequence: TGTGCCACCGGTGAGACTGAAGCTTTCTTT. Encoded protein: CATGETEAFF.

With respect to this clone: The same CDR3 arises from other DNA sequences in this sample as well. The rearrangement uses TRBV5-1 and TRBJ2-5; D call uncertain. Germline V lookup: CDR1 SGHRS, CDR2 YFSETQ. The V and J ends lost 2 bases and 1 base respectively, with 6 bases between them. The CDR3 has 13 amino acids. CDR3 bases: TGCGCCAGCAGCTTTTACAGCCAAGAGACCCAGTACTTC. This gives the protein CASSFYSQETQYF.

J is TRBJ1-4 and V is TRBV19; TRBD1 matches at 10 bases. Germline CDR1 and CDR2: LNHDA and SQIVND (reference sequence). V shed 2 bases and J 5 bases; nucleotides not matched to a gene: 11. This CDR3 has 18 amino acids. This CDR3 reads CASSIIPGQGRFNEKLFF. The CDR3 region has the DNA TGTGCCAGTAGTATAATTCCGGGACAGGGGCGGTTCAATGAAAAACTGTTTTTT. The full variable domain, in which reference TRBV19 and TRBJ1-4 provide the parts outside the CDR3, is DGGITQSPKYLFRKEGQNVTLSCEQNLNHDAMYWYRQDPGQGLRLIYYSQIVNDFQKGDIAEGYSVSREKKESFPLTVTSAQKNPTAFYLCASSIIPGQGRFNEKLFFGSGTQLSVL.

The chain is built from TRBV11-2 and TRBJ2-7; D not resolved. This CDR3 is built from 12 residues. The ends were cut back, 6 bases at V and 5 bases at J, with 11 bases in the middle. The germline V gene has CDR1 SGHAT and CDR2 FQNNGV. The CDR3 loop is CASSRGSNEQYF. DNA of the CDR3: TGTGCCAGCAGTCGAGGCAGCAACGAGCAGTACTTC.

The rearrangement uses TRBV11-3 and TRBJ2-3, with a possible D match to TRBD2 (5 bases). There are 14 residues in the CDR3. Germline CDR1 SGHNT, CDR2 YENEEA. Trimming cost V 3 bases and J 4 bases, with 11 bases left between them. In DNA, the CDR3 is TGTGCCAGCAGCTTTCAACCGGGGTCAGATACGCAGTATTTT. Translating it yields CASSFQPGSDTQYF. The full variable domain, completed using reference TRBV11-3 and TRBJ2-3, is EAGVVQSPRYKIIEKKQPVAFWCNPISGHNTLYWYLQNLGQGPELLIRYENEEAVDDSQLPKDRFSAERLKGVDSTLKIQPAELGDSAVYLCASSFQPGSDTQYFGPGTRLTVL.

The chain has TRBV6-1 and TRBJ2-2; a weak D match, TRBD2 (6 bases). This CDR3 contains 16 residues. V was clipped by 3 bases and J by 4 bases, with 15 bases between them. Looked up from germline, CDR1 is MNHNS and CDR2 is SASEGT. CDR3 in amino acids: CASSEDGSGLTGELFF. Written as DNA, the CDR3 is TGTGCCAGCAGTGAGGATGGTAGCGGCCTCACCGGGGAGCTGTTTTTT.

This sequence joins TRBV5-6 and TRBJ2-5; 8 bases line up with TRBD2. The last part of the DNA fits TRBJ2-7 better; the J call may be wrong. The germline V gene has CDR1 SGHDT and CDR2 YYEEEE. The CDR3 runs 16 residues. The CDR3 coding sequence is TGTGCCAGCAGCTTCAGGGTAGCGGGAAGCTCCTACGAGCAGTACTTC. Translated: CASSFRVAGSSYEQYF.

The chain combines TRBV30 with TRBJ1-3; possibly TRBD1 for D (5 bases). CDR3 size: 15 residues. CDR1 GTSNPN and CDR2 SVGIG come from the germline V gene (reference sequence). Trimming shortened V by 1 base and J by 0 bases, and 10 bases separated the two germline ends. CDR3 amino acids: CAWSAQGFSGNTIYF. CDR3 in DNA: TGTGCCTGGAGTGCCCAGGGTTTCTCTGGAAACACCATATATTTT.

This sequence joins TRBV29-1 and TRBJ1-5, with D hard to call. V lost 4 bases and J lost 5, with 12 bases in between. Germline values: CDR1 SQVTM, CDR2 ANQGSEA. The CDR3 has 13 residues. CDR3 DNA sequence: TGCAGCGTTGCGGGGAAGGCAGATCAGCCCCAGCATTTT. It yields the protein CSVAGKADQPQHF.

The J gene is TRBJ2-7, the V gene TRBV7-2; a possible D gene is TRBD2 (7 bases). The germline gives CDR1 SGHTA, CDR2 FQGNSA. The CDR3 has 15 amino acids. Trimming pared 6 bases from V and 5 bases from J, leaving 20 bases between. As DNA, the CDR3 is TGTGCCAGCAGTCCGGAGGGGAGGGGGAGGGACGAGCAGTACTTC. Residues: CASSPEGRGRDEQYF.

The rearrangement joins TRBV5-1 to TRBJ1-1, with D maybe TRBD1 (6 bases). Germline values: CDR1 SGHRS, CDR2 YFSETQ. The length of the CDR3 is 17 residues. Trimming shortened V by 4 bases and J by 6 bases, and 25 bases separated the two germline ends. The CDR3 here is CASSPLGVQGRRAEAFF. The CDR3 DNA is TGCGCCAGCAGCCCACTTGGGGTGCAGGGGCGAAGGGCTGAAGCTTTCTTT. Full variable domain (missing parts from reference TRBV5-1 and TRBJ1-1): KAGVTQTPRYLIKTRGQQVTLSCSPISGHRSVSWYQQTPGQGLQFLFEYFSETQRNKGNFPGRFSGRQFSNSRSEMNVSTLELGDSALYLCASSPLGVQGRRAEAFFGQGTRLTVV.

This clone was counted between two and nine times. The chain couples TRBV21-1 to TRBJ1-1; the table gives TRBD1 as D, unverified against the DNA. TRBV21-1 is tagged as a pseudogene. The CDR3 covers 14 residues. The CDR3 bases are TGTGCCAGCAGCCGTTACAGCCTGAACACTGAAGCTTTCTTT. Translation gives CASSRYSLNTEAFF.